Listed here are 21 T cell receptor beta chains from one sample, sequenced in a study of cytomegalovirus exposure and HLA in healthy donors. In the PCR, 60 Vbeta and 13 Jbeta primers were used. TCRdb's copy holds only in-frame clones and misses some; the assay was immunoSEQ multiplex PCR. The sample has over 130,000 clones; approximately 72% are singletons. Specimen: PBMCs. These receptors all come from a woman aged 55-75 years in good health and CMV-seronegative.

The chain employs TRBV19 and TRBJ2-7, with D tentatively TRBD1 (7 bases). V was cut by 5 bases and J by 4 bases, with 15 bases left in between. CDR1 is LNHDA, CDR2 SQIVND, per germline (reference sequence). The CDR3 sequence is 14 residues long. CDR3 amino acids: CASSLARGDYEQYF. In DNA, the CDR3 is TGTGCCAGTAGTTTGGCCAGGGGGGATTACGAGCAGTACTTC. Using reference TRBV19 and TRBJ2-7 for the parts outside the CDR3, the full variable domain is DGGITQSPKYLFRKEGQNVTLSCEQNLNHDAMYWYRQDPGQGLRLIYYSQIVNDFQKGDIAEGYSVSREKKESFPLTVTSAQKNPTAFYLCASSLARGDYEQYFGPGTRLTVT.

This clone showed up just once. The rearrangement uses TRBV9 and TRBJ2-7; 7 nucleotides align to TRBD2. In germline, CDR1 is SGDLS, CDR2 YYNGEE. J gave up 4 bases and V 6 bases, and 13 bases lay outside the gene matches. The CDR3 contains 15 residues. The CDR3 region is CASTKGGGDGYEQYF. The CDR3 DNA sequence: TGTGCCAGCACTAAGGGCGGGGGTGATGGGTACGAGCAGTACTTC.

The genes are TRBV27 and TRBJ2-7; 7 nucleotides align to TRBD2. Germline V gene sequence: CDR1 MNHEY, CDR2 SMNVEV (reference sequence). V was pared by 5 bases and J by 7 bases, with 5 bases of the junction left unmatched. The CDR3 has 12 residues. The CDR3 region has the DNA TGTGCCAGCAGTCTAAGGGGAGGGGAGCAGTACTTC. Protein sequence: CASSLRGGEQYF.

This clone has only a few counts. V is TRBV19 and J is TRBJ1-1; 10 bases align to TRBD1. CDR3 length: 17 amino acids. J gave up 4 bases and V 6 bases, and 14 bases lay outside the gene matches. Per germline, CDR1 LNHDA and CDR2 SQIVND (reference sequence). CDR3 nucleotides: TGTGCCAGTAGGACCCCCCGACAGGGGGCTCGTTTCACTGAAGCTTTCTTT. Protein: CASRTPRQGARFTEAFF.

V and J are TRBV28 and TRBJ2-7; D possibly corresponds to TRBD2 (6 bases). Germline CDR1 and CDR2: MDHEN and SYDVKM. V was clipped by 8 bases and J by 1 base, with 15 bases between them. There are 14 residues in the CDR3. Here the CDR3 DNA reads TGTGCCAGCGGACGACTAGGCTTTTCCTACGAGCAGTACTTC. Protein: CASGRLGFSYEQYF.

V is TRBV6-5 and J is TRBJ2-7; 12 nucleotides match TRBD1. The CDR3 extends over 14 amino acids. V was clipped by 4 bases and J by 7 bases; unmatched bases: 5. Germline V lookup: CDR1 MNHEY, CDR2 SVGAGI. The CDR3 bases are TGTGCCAGCAGTTTCCGGGACAGGGGGCTTGAGCAGTACTTC. As protein: CASSFRDRGLEQYF.

The sample holds one count of this clone. The V and J genes are TRBV4-2 and TRBJ1-3; the match to TRBD1 covers 8 bases. CDR3 length equals 16 residues. Germline CDR1 reads LGHNA; CDR2 reads YNFKEQ. Unmatched junction bases numbered 1, after V lost 0 bases and J lost 0 bases. The CDR3 reads CASSQEQGASGNTIYF. As DNA, the CDR3 is TGTGCCAGCAGCCAAGAGCAGGGGGCCTCTGGAAACACCATATATTTT.

This sequence joins TRBV7-8 and TRBJ1-1; the D is unclear. This CDR3 contains 15 residues. CDR1 is SGHVS and CDR2 is FQNEAQ in the germline V gene. The V end lost 2 bases, the J end lost 0 bases, and 10 bases lay between the germline ends. In nucleotides, the CDR3 is TGTGCCAGCAGCTTAATTGGCCTCATGAACACTGAAGCTTTCTTT. It codes for CASSLIGLMNTEAFF.

This clone was seen a few times. This chain connects TRBV9 to TRBJ1-5; TRBD1 is a possible D gene (5 bases). Germline CDR1 and CDR2: SGDLS and YYNGEE. Trimming shortened V by 4 bases and J by 0 bases, and 23 bases separated the two germline ends. The CDR3 consists of 19 residues. CDR3 amino acids: CASSPKRDRTPYSNQPQHF. In DNA form, the CDR3 reads TGTGCCAGCAGCCCAAAGAGAGACAGAACTCCTTATAGCAATCAGCCCCAGCATTTT.

This clone was seen only a few times. V usage is TRBV5-1 and J usage is TRBJ2-3; weak D call: TRBD1 (7 bases). V was pared by 7 bases and J by 0 bases, with 15 bases between. The CDR3 covers 15 residues. Germline CDR1 and CDR2: SGHRS and YFSETQ. CDR3 bases: TGCGCCAGCCACCCAGGGGGGACTAGCACAGATACGCAGTATTTT. Its translation: CASHPGGTSTDTQYF.

This chain's CDR3 is CASSWGQGTVEQYF. The CDR3 coding sequence is TGTGCCAGCAGTTGGGGACAGGGGACGGTCGAGCAGTACTTC. The chain has TRBV28 and TRBJ2-7; TRBD1 matches 10 bases. Germline values: CDR1 MDHEN, CDR2 SYDVKM. This CDR3 is built from 14 residues. V was clipped by 4 bases and J by 6 bases; unmatched bases: 6. The full variable domain, completed using reference TRBV28 and TRBJ2-7, is DVKVTQSSRYLVKRTGEKVFLECVQDMDHENMFWYRQDPGLGLRLIYFSYDVKMKEKGDIPEGYSVSREKKERFSLILESASTNQTSMYLCASSWGQGTVEQYFGPGTRLTVT.

The V gene is TRBV13, the J gene TRBJ2-3; 11 bases are shared with TRBD1. Germline CDR1 and CDR2: PRHDT and FYEKMQ (reference sequence). With 4 bases clipped from V and 4 bases from J, the junction kept 1 base outside the gene matches. CDR3 length equals 14 residues. As DNA, the CDR3 is TGTGCCAGCAGCTGGGACAGGGGGGCAGATACGCAGTATTTT. Translating gives CASSWDRGADTQYF.

The V gene is TRBV5-5, the J gene TRBJ1-4, with a possible D match to TRBD1 (6 bases). V lost 1 base and J lost 0, with 10 bases in between. The V gene's germline CDR1 is SGHKS and CDR2 YYEKEE (reference sequence). The CDR3 is made up of 16 amino acids. The CDR3 region is CASSLHEGATNEKLFF. The CDR3 DNA reads as TGTGCCAGCAGCTTGCATGAGGGGGCAACTAATGAAAAACTGTTTTTT.

The V and J genes are TRBV5-1 and TRBJ1-2, with unresolved D. CDR3 length: 14 residues. The ends were cut back, 0 bases at V and 3 bases at J, with 9 bases in the middle. The germline CDR1 and CDR2 sequences are SGHRS and YFSETQ. CDR3 sequence reads: CASSLEGRHYGYTF. The CDR3 DNA reads as TGCGCCAGCAGCTTGGAAGGCAGGCACTATGGCTACACCTTC.

V usage is TRBV6-1 and J usage is TRBJ1-5; D not certain. The CDR3 loop spans 13 amino acids. The germline V gene has CDR1 MNHNS and CDR2 SASEGT. V lost 5 bases to trimming and J lost 7 bases, with 12 bases between them. CDR3 DNA sequence: TGTGCCAGCAGTTTGGATGCGGGACAGCCCCAGCATTTT. Protein product: CASSLDAGQPQHF.

The rearrangement links TRBV7-3 to TRBJ2-3; 8 nucleotides align to TRBD2. Per germline, CDR1 SGHTA and CDR2 FQGTGA. The CDR3 sequence is 16 residues long. With V trimmed by 3 bases and J by 1 base, 6 bases remained unmatched. The CDR3, as DNA: TGTGCCAGCAGCTTGGGGGGTAGCGGGGGCACAGATACGCAGTATTTT. This codes for CASSLGGSGGTDTQYF. The variable domain in full, with the rest retrieved from reference TRBV7-3 and TRBJ2-3, is GAGVSQTPSNKVTEKGKYVELRCDPISGHTALYWYRQSLGQGPEFLIYFQGTGAADDSGLPNDRFFAVRPEGSVSTLKIQRTERGDSAVYLCASSLGGSGGTDTQYFGPGTRLTVL.

The chain joins TRBV11-2 to TRBJ1-3; D gene unclear. Trimming pared 1 base from V and 0 bases from J, leaving 10 bases between. The CDR3 is 16 residues long. Germline V gives CDR1 SGHAT, CDR2 FQNNGV. The DNA of the CDR3 is TGTGCCAGCAGCTTAGGGTCAGGCCGCTCTGGAAACACCATATATTTT. This codes for CASSLGSGRSGNTIYF.

This clone occurred a few times. The chain has TRBV5-6 and TRBJ1-5; TRBD1 might be the D (5 bases). The V and J ends lost 0 bases and 0 bases respectively, with 7 bases between them. The CDR3 length is 15 residues. CDR1 is SGHDT, CDR2 YYEEEE, per germline. CDR3 nucleotides: TGTGCCAGCAGCTTGGGACAGAATAGCAATCAGCCCCAGCATTTT. Translated, it gives CASSLGQNSNQPQHF.

The V call is TRBV9, the J call TRBJ1-1; the D is unclear. V was pared by 2 bases and J by 4 bases, with 9 bases between. Germline-derived CDR1 and CDR2 are SGDLS and YYNGEE. The CDR3 consists of 13 residues. CDR3 nucleotide sequence: TGTGCCAGCAGCGTCTTCGCGGCCACTGAAGCTTTCTTT. It translates to CASSVFAATEAFF.

The chain couples TRBV7-2 to TRBJ2-7, with D perhaps TRBD1 (5 bases). Deletions cut 3 bases from V and 5 bases from J, with 14 bases between. Looked up from germline, CDR1 is SGHTA and CDR2 is FQGNSA. CDR3 length equals 14 residues. CDR3 DNA: TGTGCCAGCAGCTTCAGGCAGGGCGCCAACGAGCAGTACTTC. Translating gives CASSFRQGANEQYF.

In this sample, this clone turned up a few times. The genes are TRBV18 and TRBJ1-5; D might be TRBD1 (5 bases). The CDR3 spans 14 residues. V lost 2 bases and J 3 bases, leaving 8 bases between the germline ends. CDR1 is KGHSH and CDR2 is LQKENI in the germline V gene. CDR3 region: CASSPDRSNQPQHF. As DNA, the CDR3 is TGTGCCAGCTCACCAGACAGATCCAATCAGCCCCAGCATTTT.